The T cell receptor beta chain described here comes from a study of cytomegalovirus exposure and HLA in healthy donors. In the PCR, 60 Vbeta and 13 Jbeta primers were used. Sequenced by immunoSEQ multiplex PCR; TCRdb stores in-frame clones only, minus some. The sample records some 150,000 clones, 77% being singletons. This clone was recorded only once. The antigen is not known. This CDR3 comprises 15 residues. The germline V gene encodes CDR1 GTSNPN and CDR2 SVGIG (reference sequence). V was trimmed by 0 bases and J by 5 bases, leaving 13 bases between them. Study-wide results and limits: Follow-up analysis later connected one missense variant in DCLRE1C with trimming of TCR beta V- and J-genes. Near-uniform donor sequencing depth was presumed by presence/absence analyses. One cluster of highly shared sequence variants probably arose as a sequencing artifact. Fewer N-insertions than the approximately 700-donor mean were reportedly shown by an Asian-associated ancestry cluster in a later analysis.

Sequences were obtained from PBMCs. The chain uses TRBV30 and TRBJ2-2, with D perhaps matching TRBD2 (5 bases). This TCR derives from a female donor in good health and CMV-seronegative. The CDR3 spells CAWSVSGYGTGELFF. CDR3 nucleotides: TGTGCCTGGAGTGTATCGGGGTATGGGACCGGGGAGCTGTTTTTT.